The 28 T cell receptor beta chains listed next were all sequenced from one sample in a study of PD-L1 blockade in urothelial cancer. Time point in this sample: pretreatment peripheral blood. Repertoires were generated with immunoSEQ multiplex PCR, while TCRdb's copy carries only in-frame clones and drops some. The sample includes 85,000 to 95,000 clones, 89% of them seen just once. The source was PBMCs, collected around atezolizumab (anti-PD-L1) treatment. All receptors derive from a woman of 80 years or more with urothelial cancer.

The rearrangement uses TRBV18 and TRBJ2-1; 7 bases map to TRBD1. Germline trimming cut 4 bases from V and 7 bases from J; bases unmatched to any gene: 4. Germline-derived CDR1 and CDR2 are KGHSH and LQKENI. The CDR3 contains 13 residues. The CDR3 loop is CASSQGAENEQFF. CDR3 DNA: TGTGCCAGCTCACAGGGGGCTGAGAATGAGCAGTTCTTC.

The chain couples TRBV7-7 to TRBJ2-5, with D possibly being TRBD2 (7 bases). The V gene's germline CDR1 is SSHAT and CDR2 FNYEAQ (reference sequence). The V and J ends lost 5 bases and 4 bases respectively, with 17 bases between them. The CDR3 length is 15 residues. CDR3 nucleotide sequence: TGTGCCAGCAGCCCCGACGCGGGGGCGGGAGAGACCCAGTACTTC. Translation gives CASSPDAGAGETQYF.

This chain links TRBV6-5 with TRBJ2-1; possibly TRBD2 for D (6 bases). Trimming pared 6 bases from V and 7 bases from J, leaving 16 bases between. Per germline, CDR1 MNHEY and CDR2 SVGAGI. The CDR3 has 14 residues. CDR3 in amino acids: CASRRTTLGNEQFF. DNA for the CDR3: TGTGCCAGCAGGAGGACTACCCTCGGGAATGAGCAGTTCTTC.

This chain links TRBV9 with TRBJ2-4; 7 bases fit TRBD1. Germline CDR1 SGDLS, CDR2 YYNGEE. V shed 0 bases, J shed 9 bases, and the junction held 6 bases outside the gene matches. This CDR3 has 14 amino acids. The CDR3 sequence: CASSVEYRGVIQYF. The CDR3 coding sequence is TGTGCCAGCAGCGTAGAGTACAGGGGTGTCATTCAGTACTTC.

There are a few counts of this clone. A junction boundary mismatches the germline segment, possibly from a read error. The chain uses TRBV5-6 and TRBJ2-2, with 10 bases lining up with TRBD2. Per germline, CDR1 SGHDT and CDR2 YYEEEE. The length of the CDR3 is 16 residues. CDR3 in DNA: TGTGCCAGCAGTTTGGACCCTAGCGGGAGTGCCGGGGAGCTGTTTTTT. It is translated as CASSLDPSGSAGELFF.

This clone was seen once. V and J are TRBV9 and TRBJ2-7; D is unclear. This CDR3 region has 16 residues. Trimming shortened V by 0 bases and J by 0 bases, and 13 bases separated the two germline ends. In germline, CDR1 is SGDLS, CDR2 YYNGEE. The CDR3 nucleotides are TGTGCCAGCAGCGTAGCTGACGCCCCTAGCTCCTACGAGCAGTACTTC. It specifies CASSVADAPSSYEQYF.

The chain has TRBV7-9 and TRBJ2-7, with 7 nucleotides matching TRBD2. Germline V gene sequence: CDR1 SEHNR, CDR2 FQNEAQ (reference sequence). The CDR3 has 16 residues. Unmatched junction bases numbered 11, after V lost 1 base and J lost 5 bases. The CDR3 nucleotides are TGTGCCAGCAGCTTAGTCTCAGGTGCGGGAGCCAACGAGCAGTACTTC. This codes for CASSLVSGAGANEQYF.

This clone was seen once. V is TRBV6-6 and J is TRBJ1-5, with D possibly matching TRBD1 (5 bases). V was pared by 5 bases and J by 0 bases, with 14 bases between. The CDR3 spans 16 residues. Germline values: CDR1 MNHNY, CDR2 SVGAGI (reference sequence). The CDR3 nucleotides are TGTGCCAGCAGTAATCCGCAGGGCGATAGCAATCAGCCCCAGCATTTT. Protein: CASSNPQGDSNQPQHF.

CDR3 bases: TGCGCCAGCAGCGTGGACAGGGGGAGCACCGGGGAGCTGTTTTTT. It yields the protein CASSVDRGSTGELFF. The chain links TRBV5-1 to TRBJ2-2, with 10 bases identical to TRBD1. V shed 4 bases, J shed 4 bases, and the junction held 4 bases outside the gene matches. Germline V CDR1 and CDR2: SGHRS, YFSETQ. This CDR3 has 15 amino acids.

V gene TRBV5-1 combines with J gene TRBJ2-1, with 7 bases identical to TRBD1. Germline lookup yields CDR1 SGHRS and CDR2 YFSETQ. This CDR3 spans 16 amino acids. V trimming: 3 bases; J trimming: 0 bases; junction bases outside the gene matches: 6. The CDR3 protein is CASSSGTASSYNEQFF. CDR3 nucleotide sequence: TGCGCCAGCAGCTCCGGGACAGCGAGCTCCTACAATGAGCAGTTCTTC. Based on the CDR3 plus reference TRBV5-1 and TRBJ2-1, the full variable domain is KAGVTQTPRYLIKTRGQQVTLSCSPISGHRSVSWYQQTPGQGLQFLFEYFSETQRNKGNFPGRFSGRQFSNSRSEMNVSTLELGDSALYLCASSSGTASSYNEQFFGPGTRLTVL.

The chain couples TRBV5-1 to TRBJ2-3; 7 bases fit TRBD2. This CDR3 contains 15 residues. CDR1 and CDR2 from the germline V gene are SGHRS and YFSETQ. The V and J ends lost 2 bases and 5 bases, in that order; junction bases with no gene match: 8. This chain's CDR3 is CASSFQSGTRDTQYF. The CDR3 DNA reads as TGCGCCAGCAGCTTTCAGAGCGGGACTCGAGATACGCAGTATTTT.

This clone was counted once. This chain uses TRBV11-2 with TRBJ2-7; 7 positions agree with TRBD1. J lost 7 bases, V lost 2 bases, and 8 bases had no gene match. CDR1 is SGHAT and CDR2 is FQNNGV in the germline V gene. The CDR3 spans 14 residues. CDR3 sequence (DNA): TGTGCCAGCAGCTTAAGACAGGGTTCGGGTGAGCAGTACTTC. Encoded protein: CASSLRQGSGEQYF.

This chain links TRBV9 with TRBJ2-1; D is possibly TRBD1 (5 bases). The V end was cut by 0 bases, the J end by 10 bases, with 11 bases between. CDR3 size: 13 residues. Germline V gene lookup returns CDR1 SGDLS and CDR2 YYNGEE. CDR3 coding DNA: TGTGCCAGCAGCGTAGATCAGCAGGGAGAGCAGTTCTTC. Amino acids: CASSVDQQGEQFF.

Here the CDR3 reads CASSLTTGVADTQYF. The CDR3 coding sequence is TGCGCCAGCAGCTTGACAACAGGGGTGGCAGATACGCAGTATTTT. The chain uses TRBV5-1 and TRBJ2-3; 7 bases match TRBD1. The germline V gene encodes CDR1 SGHRS and CDR2 YFSETQ. CDR3 length: 15 residues. Unmatched junction bases numbered 6, after V lost 1 base and J lost 4 bases.

In DNA, the CDR3 is TGTGCCAGCAGCAATACGACAGATAATCAGCCCCAGCATTTT. It is translated as CASSNTTDNQPQHF. This sequence joins TRBV21-1 and TRBJ1-5; TRBD1 is taken as the D call from the table, unchecked against the DNA. TRBV21-1 constitutes a pseudogene. The CDR3 loop spans 14 amino acids.

This sequence joins TRBV28 and TRBJ2-1; 8 bases are a match to TRBD2. CDR1 and CDR2 (germline): MDHEN, SYDVKM. This CDR3 has 17 amino acids. V was clipped by 5 bases and J by 2 bases; unmatched bases: 11. DNA of the CDR3: TGTGCCAGCAGTCGAAGGCTCCAAGCGGGGGCCTACAATGAGCAGTTCTTC. Residues: CASSRRLQAGAYNEQFF.

The V gene is TRBV9, the J gene TRBJ2-1; TRBD2 is a possible D gene (6 bases). Trimming removed 4 bases at V and 3 bases at J, with 11 bases between. CDR1 is SGDLS and CDR2 is YYNGEE in the germline V gene. This CDR3 contains 14 residues. The CDR3 DNA is TGTGCCAGCAGCAAGGGAGGCGGCTACAATGAGCAGTTCTTC. It codes for CASSKGGGYNEQFF.

The chain uses TRBV6-1 and TRBJ1-5; D might be TRBD1 (5 bases). This CDR3 is built from 15 residues. Germline V gene data show CDR1 as MNHNS and CDR2 as SASEGT. V dropped 3 bases and J dropped 5 bases, with 14 bases sitting between them. The chain's CDR3 is CASSEGVRGDQPQHF. The CDR3 bases are TGTGCCAGCAGTGAGGGGGTCCGCGGGGATCAGCCCCAGCATTTT.

The chain couples TRBV29-1 to TRBJ1-1; possible D gene TRBD1, 5 bases. Trimming took off 3 bases at V and 4 bases at J, with 18 bases between the two ends. Germline V lookup: CDR1 SQVTM, CDR2 ANQGSEA. The CDR3 contains 15 residues. DNA of the CDR3: TGCAGCGTTGACAGAGACAGAGGATTGAGCACTGAAGCTTTCTTT. As protein: CSVDRDRGLSTEAFF.

V and J are TRBV5-4 and TRBJ1-1; a possible D gene is TRBD1 (5 bases). Germline V gives CDR1 SGHNT, CDR2 YYREEE (reference sequence). V was pared by 0 bases and J by 8 bases, with 8 bases between. The CDR3 sequence is 12 residues long. DNA for the CDR3: TGTGCCAGCAGCTTGGTGGGGCTGGAAGCTTTCTTT. It yields the protein CASSLVGLEAFF. Using reference TRBV5-4 and TRBJ1-1 for the parts outside the CDR3, the full variable domain is ETGVTQSPTHLIKTRGQQVTLRCSSQSGHNTVSWYQQALGQGPQFIFQYYREEENGRGNFPPRFSGLQFPNYSSELNVNALELDDSALYLCASSLVGLEAFFGQGTRLTVV.

This rearrangement joins TRBV6-1 to TRBJ2-1, with 7 bases fitting TRBD1. The CDR3 consists of 14 residues. J lost 4 bases, V lost 5 bases, and 5 bases had no gene match. Germline loops: CDR1 MNHNS, CDR2 SASEGT. The chain's CDR3 is CASSPQTGYNEQFF. The CDR3 bases are TGTGCCAGCAGTCCGCAGACAGGGTACAATGAGCAGTTCTTC.

This chain uses TRBV7-8 with TRBJ1-5; possibly TRBD1 for D (5 bases). The CDR3 is 15 amino acids. CDR1 is SGHVS and CDR2 is FQNEAQ in the germline V gene. V gave up 1 base and J gave up 4 bases, with 11 bases separating them. In DNA form, the CDR3 reads TGTGCCAGCAGCTTAGGTCGACAGCCGAATCAGCCCCAGCATTTT. It yields the protein CASSLGRQPNQPQHF. The full variable domain, rest sourced from reference TRBV7-8 and TRBJ1-5, is GAGVSQSPRYKVAKRGQDVALRCDPISGHVSLFWYQQALGQGPEFLTYFQNEAQLDKSGLPSDRFFAERPEGSVSTLKIQRTQQEDSAVYLCASSLGRQPNQPQHFGDGTRLSIL.

In nucleotides, the CDR3 is TGTGCCAGCTCAACCCGGAGAAGCGCACTACTTTACGAGCAGTACTTC. Its translation: CASSTRRSALLYEQYF. This chain joins TRBV18 and TRBJ2-7; D gene uncertain. Germline V CDR1 and CDR2: KGHSH, LQKENI. Between the trimmed V and J ends, which lost 5 bases and 4 bases, there was a span of 21 bases. CDR3 length: 16 residues.

This chain links TRBV11-2 with TRBJ2-2; 8 bases line up with TRBD2. There are 14 residues in the CDR3. Germline lookup yields CDR1 SGHAT and CDR2 FQNNGV. Trimming cost V 2 bases and J 5 bases; bases outside gene matches: 1. The CDR3 region is CASSLLAGTGELFF. As DNA, the CDR3 is TGTGCCAGCAGCTTATTAGCGGGGACCGGGGAGCTGTTTTTT.

The chain couples TRBV5-5 to TRBJ2-5; TRBD2 matches 7 bases. The length of the CDR3 is 16 residues. The V gene's germline CDR1 is SGHKS and CDR2 YYEKEE (reference sequence). Losses at the gene ends were 2 bases for V and 1 base for J; bases not matched to a gene: 8. The CDR3 protein is CASSFGLGATQETQYF. DNA of the CDR3: TGTGCCAGCAGCTTCGGACTAGGAGCTACCCAAGAGACCCAGTACTTC.

The J gene is TRBJ2-7, the V gene TRBV10-1, with D maybe TRBD2 (7 bases). The CDR3 extends over 13 amino acids. V lost 0 bases, J lost 8 bases, and 11 bases lay in between. Germline V gene data show CDR1 as WNHNN and CDR2 as SYGVQD (reference sequence). CDR3: CASSESGGAQQYF. In DNA, the CDR3 is TGCGCCAGCAGTGAGTCTGGGGGGGCACAGCAGTACTTC.

V and J are TRBV19 and TRBJ2-7, with 7 bases identical to TRBD1. The CDR3 loop spans 14 amino acids. Germline lookup yields CDR1 LNHDA and CDR2 SQIVND (reference sequence). The ends lost 4 bases at V and 3 bases at J; junction bases unmatched: 6. In DNA form, the CDR3 reads TGTGCCAGTAGTAAAACCGGGACAGACTACGAGCAGTACTTC. This sequence encodes CASSKTGTDYEQYF.

The sample holds one count of this clone. This chain uses TRBV10-1 with TRBJ2-7; D gene unclear. This CDR3 spans 14 amino acids. V was pared by 0 bases and J by 0 bases, with 6 bases between. Germline CDR1 and CDR2: WNHNN and SYGVQD (reference sequence). Here the CDR3 DNA reads TGCGCCAGCAGTGAGTCTGGCAGCTCCTACGAGCAGTACTTC. It translates to CASSESGSSYEQYF.